The present T cell receptor beta chain was sequenced within a study of blood T cell repertoires in COVID-19. Across the study: Collection of acute and convalescent COVID-19 samples took place in the United States, Italy and Spain.

Trimming at V came to 6 bases and at J to 10 bases, leaving 10 bases not matched to a gene. This CDR3 is built from 14 residues. Germline V gene data show CDR1 as GTSNPN and CDR2 as SVGIG (reference sequence). The method was immunoSEQ multiplex PCR; TCRdb's version includes in-frame clones alone and lacks a portion of them. The data hold tens of thousands of clones, with around 88% observed a single time. Sequencing was carried out using peripheral blood. This receptor was obtained from a human donor in a cohort sampled during active COVID-19. V usage is TRBV30 and J usage is TRBJ1-6; 9 bases are a match to TRBD1. The CDR3 loop reads CACPPGQGTSPLHF. The CDR3 DNA follows: TGTGCCTGTCCTCCGGGACAGGGAACGTCACCCCTCCACTTT.